This T cell receptor (beta chain) was sequenced during a study of Graves' ophthalmopathy and Graves' hyperthyroidism (dated by TCRdb to about 2018). Regarding the study in general: Peripheral blood was collected at initial diagnosis, before any treatment. In roughly 6 hyperthyroidism patients, the T-cell repertoire of thyroid tissue was compared with the T-cell repertoire of blood. To explore V-J signatures that distinguish ophthalmopathy from hyperthyroidism, a discovery set of under 110 patients was enrolled, made up of 40 to 45 with ophthalmopathy and fewer than 60 with stable hyperthyroidism. Following sampling, methimazole starting at 30 mg daily was administered to hyperthyroidism patients, and high-dose intravenous methylprednisolone was administered to ophthalmopathy patients. The study used TCR beta repertoire signatures to distinguish Graves' ophthalmopathy from Graves' hyperthyroidism and to predict progression to ophthalmopathy. An independent validation cohort comprised around 19 hyperthyroidism patients and roughly 15 patients who later progressed from hyperthyroidism to ophthalmopathy. In total, 135 blood samples were TCR-sequenced: fewer than 50 ophthalmopathy, some 80 hyperthyroidism and roughly 17 hyperthyroidism-to-ophthalmopathy patients.

TCR beta CDR3 regions were amplified from RNA transcripts for repertoire sequencing. The first round of RT-PCR was done with HTBI primers and the Qiagen OneStep RT-PCR kit, and was followed by a second round of multiplex PCR, then size selection and purification. Libraries were sequenced on an Illumina HiSeq2000 using paired-end 100 bp reads. For the original study's pipeline: Reads were processed with SOAPnuke, discarding reads with adapters, uncalled bases, mean Phred below 15, or no exact constant-primer or identifier match. High-quality paired reads were merged with COPE v1.2.5. Clonotypes were defined as unique nucleotide sequences and were aligned to IMGT TRB V, D and J references using MiTCR v1.1. Only V-J combinations with frequency above 0.0001 were analysed, covering approximately 99% of repertoires. For each V-J combination, a TCR clonal expansion and chaos score was defined as the ratio of F50 clonal expansion to chaos observed in the TCRdist matrix. Welch's t-statistics and random forest were used to narrow the features down to around 12 V-J combinations, which were then fed into a naive Bayes classifier. The similarity between thyroid and blood repertoires was quantified using the Morisita-Horn index. Using fastp at Q25 and MiXCR, TCRdb reprocessed the public reads and kept productive beta chains. CDR3 protein sequences are deduplicated, and each keeps its most common genes and DNA. These V and J calls originate from TCRdb's pipeline instead of the authors' own analysis. The sample profile shows 200,000 to 300,000 distinct CDR3 sequences; around 45% of them were found once. The ten biggest clones cover around 43% of the sample.

As for this clonotype: Its antigen target is currently unknown. Base qualities are missing; no much larger clone stands one base away.

The ophthalmopathy patients had moderately to severely active disease, with a Clinical Activity Score of 3 or higher, a NOSPECS grade of 4 or higher, and a disease duration of less than 3 months. Patients with other autoimmune diseases, uncontrolled infections, pregnancy or lactation were excluded. Diagnosis relied on clinical symptoms, serum thyroxine, TRAb, thyroid ultrasound and orbital computed tomography. Using Ficoll-Paque density gradient centrifugation, PBMCs were isolated from roughly 9.2 ml of fresh peripheral blood. Total RNA was extracted with Trizol reagent and quality-checked on an Agilent 2100 Bioanalyzer. There are 13 amino acids in the CDR3, from cysteine to phenylalanine inclusive. Left in the record is the CDR3 DNA by itself, 39 bases read in frame from the first base. CDR1 LNHDA and CDR2 SQIVND are derived from the germline V gene (reference sequence). V was cut back by 9 bases and J by 10 bases, leaving a gap of 16 bases between them.

Overall study results and their limits: Most expanded thyroid clonotypes with a frequency above 0.001 also appeared in blood, which suggests that blood repertoires may reflect the immune response in the thyroid. In cross-validation, the 13-signature model distinguished ophthalmopathy from stable hyperthyroidism with more than 85% sensitivity and about 81% specificity, while in the test set the corresponding values were 80% and 75%. In validation, the model predicted ophthalmopathy progression with less than 71% sensitivity and approximately 75% specificity; 12 predicted patients were CT-confirmed with GO in a median of approximately 6.2 months. Sample size was not predetermined statistically, and investigators were not blinded to group allocation.

This receptor was taken from an adult man with Graves' ophthalmopathy. The material sequenced was peripheral blood. The chain is encoded by TRBV19 joined to TRBJ1-6; the D gene is perhaps TRBD1, from 6 matching bases. The CDR3 protein: CASQEGGGSPLHF. The DNA reads as follows: TGTGCCAGCCAGGAGGGGGGAGGCTCACCCCTCCACTTT. The reference TRBV19 and TRBJ1-6 proteins fill in what lies around the CDR3, so the full variable domain reads DGGITQSPKYLFRKEGQNVTLSCEQNLNHDAMYWYRQDPGQGLRLIYYSQIVNDFQKGDIAEGYSVSREKKESFPLTVTSAQKNPTAFYLCASQEGGGSPLHFGNGTRLTVT.